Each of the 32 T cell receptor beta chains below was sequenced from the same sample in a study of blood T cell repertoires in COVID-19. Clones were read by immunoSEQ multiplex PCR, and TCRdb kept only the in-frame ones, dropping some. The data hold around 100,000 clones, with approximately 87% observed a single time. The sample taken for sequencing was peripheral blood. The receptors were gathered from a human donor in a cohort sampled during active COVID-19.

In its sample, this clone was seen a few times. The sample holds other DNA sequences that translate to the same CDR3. The CDR3 protein is CASSLGTGSSYNEQFF. CDR3 bases: TGTGCCAGCAGCTTAGGGACGGGAAGCTCCTACAATGAGCAGTTCTTC. The J gene is TRBJ2-1, the V gene TRBV11-2, with D tentatively TRBD2 (5 bases). V was pared by 1 base and J by 0 bases, with 10 bases between. Germline CDR1 and CDR2: SGHAT and FQNNGV. The CDR3 is 16 amino acids.

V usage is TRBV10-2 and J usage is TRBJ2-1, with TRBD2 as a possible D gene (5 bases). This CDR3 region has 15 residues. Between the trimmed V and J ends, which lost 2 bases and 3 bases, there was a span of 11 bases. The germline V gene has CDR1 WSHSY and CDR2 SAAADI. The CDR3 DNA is TGCGCCAGCAGTGAGACCCTCGGGAACTACAATGAGCAGTTCTTC. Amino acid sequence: CASSETLGNYNEQFF.

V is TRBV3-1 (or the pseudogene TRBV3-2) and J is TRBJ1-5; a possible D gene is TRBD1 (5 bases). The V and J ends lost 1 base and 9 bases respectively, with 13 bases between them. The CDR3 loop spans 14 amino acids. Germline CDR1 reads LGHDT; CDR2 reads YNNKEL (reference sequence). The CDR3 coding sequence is TGTGCCAGCAGCCAAGGAACAGGTGGTAGGCCCCAGCATTTT. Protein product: CASSQGTGGRPQHF.

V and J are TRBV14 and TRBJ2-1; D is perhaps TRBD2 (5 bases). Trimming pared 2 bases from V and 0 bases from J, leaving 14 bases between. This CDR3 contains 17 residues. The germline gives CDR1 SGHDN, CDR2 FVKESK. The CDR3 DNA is TGTGCCAGCAGCCAATTGAGCGGACTCAGCTCCTACAATGAGCAGTTCTTC. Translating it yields CASSQLSGLSSYNEQFF.

DNA for the CDR3: TGTGCCAGCAGTTACTCGGGGAGGGGCCAAGAGACCCAGTACTTC. Translated, it gives CASSYSGRGQETQYF. V usage is TRBV6-6 and J usage is TRBJ2-5; 7 bases agree with TRBD2. J gave up 1 base and V 0 bases, and 2 bases lay outside the gene matches. Germline V CDR1 and CDR2: MNHNY, SVGAGI (reference sequence). This CDR3 spans 15 amino acids.

The CDR3 region has the DNA TGTGCCAGCAGCTTAGGTTTCAGGGATTTGAACACTGAAGCTTTCTTT. Its protein is CASSLGFRDLNTEAFF. This chain joins TRBV7-9 and TRBJ1-1, with D possibly matching TRBD1 (5 bases). V dropped 1 base and J dropped 0 bases, with 12 bases sitting between them. CDR3 length: 16 residues. Germline V gives CDR1 SEHNR, CDR2 FQNEAQ (reference sequence).

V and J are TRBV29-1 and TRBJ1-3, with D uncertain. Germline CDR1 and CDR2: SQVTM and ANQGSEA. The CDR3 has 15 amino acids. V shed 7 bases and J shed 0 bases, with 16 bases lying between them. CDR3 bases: TGCAGCGCCATTTGGCTTCACCGCTCTGGAAACACCATATATTTT. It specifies CSAIWLHRSGNTIYF.

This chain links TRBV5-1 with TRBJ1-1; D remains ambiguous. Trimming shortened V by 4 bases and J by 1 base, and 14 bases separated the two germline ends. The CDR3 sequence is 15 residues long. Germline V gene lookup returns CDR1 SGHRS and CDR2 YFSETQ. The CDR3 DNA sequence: TGCGCCAGCAGCCCCCGGATAGAGGGGAACACTGAAGCTTTCTTT. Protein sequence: CASSPRIEGNTEAFF. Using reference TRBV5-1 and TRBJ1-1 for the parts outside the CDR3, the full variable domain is KAGVTQTPRYLIKTRGQQVTLSCSPISGHRSVSWYQQTPGQGLQFLFEYFSETQRNKGNFPGRFSGRQFSNSRSEMNVSTLELGDSALYLCASSPRIEGNTEAFFGQGTRLTVV.

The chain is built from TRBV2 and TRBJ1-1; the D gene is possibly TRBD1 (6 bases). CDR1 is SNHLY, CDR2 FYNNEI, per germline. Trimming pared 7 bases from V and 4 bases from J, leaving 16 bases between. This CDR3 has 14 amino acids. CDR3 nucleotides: TGTGCCAGCAATGGGACACCCGGGATCACTGAAGCTTTCTTT. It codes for CASNGTPGITEAFF.

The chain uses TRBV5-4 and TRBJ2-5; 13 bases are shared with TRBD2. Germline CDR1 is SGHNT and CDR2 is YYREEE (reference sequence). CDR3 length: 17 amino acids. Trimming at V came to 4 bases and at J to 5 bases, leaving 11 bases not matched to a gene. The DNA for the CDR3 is TGTGCCAGCAGCCTCAGACTAGCGGGAGGAGGAGGGGAGACCCAGTACTTC. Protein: CASSLRLAGGGGETQYF.

The CDR3: CASSLGDRALGGYTF. The DNA for the CDR3 is TGCGCCAGCAGCTTGGGGGACAGGGCGTTAGGTGGCTACACCTTC. V and J are TRBV5-1 and TRBJ1-2; 9 nucleotides align to TRBD1. The CDR3 runs to 15 residues. Trimming took 0 bases from V and 7 from J; bases not matched to a gene: 7. Germline-derived CDR1 and CDR2 are SGHRS and YFSETQ.

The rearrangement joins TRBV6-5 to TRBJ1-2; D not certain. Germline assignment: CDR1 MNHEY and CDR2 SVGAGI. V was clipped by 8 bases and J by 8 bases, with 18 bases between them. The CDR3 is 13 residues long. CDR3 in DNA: TGTGCCAGCGGAGACCGGGTCCCGGGGGGCTACACCTTC. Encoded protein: CASGDRVPGGYTF.

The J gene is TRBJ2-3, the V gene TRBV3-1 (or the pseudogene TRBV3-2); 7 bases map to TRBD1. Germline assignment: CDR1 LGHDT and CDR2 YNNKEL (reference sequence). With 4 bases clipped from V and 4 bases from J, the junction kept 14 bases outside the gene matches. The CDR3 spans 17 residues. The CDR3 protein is CASSPRDDRELPDTQYF. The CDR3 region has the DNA TGTGCCAGCAGCCCTAGGGACGACAGGGAGTTGCCAGATACGCAGTATTTT.

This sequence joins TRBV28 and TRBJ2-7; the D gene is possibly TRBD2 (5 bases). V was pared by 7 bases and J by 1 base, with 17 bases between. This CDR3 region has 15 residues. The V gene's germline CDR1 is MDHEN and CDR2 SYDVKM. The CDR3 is CASIRVGDGSYEQYF. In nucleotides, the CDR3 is TGTGCCAGCATTCGTGTGGGAGATGGGTCCTACGAGCAGTACTTC.

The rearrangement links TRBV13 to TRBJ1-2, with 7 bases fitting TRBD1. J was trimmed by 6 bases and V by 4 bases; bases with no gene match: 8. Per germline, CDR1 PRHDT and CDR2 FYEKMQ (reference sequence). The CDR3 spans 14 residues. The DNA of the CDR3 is TGTGCCAGCAGCTCGGGACAGTCCTCTAATGGCTACACCTTC. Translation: CASSSGQSSNGYTF.

CDR3 nucleotides: TGTGCCAGCAGCGCGTCCGGACAGGGTCGAGATACGCAGTATTTT. Translation gives CASSASGQGRDTQYF. The chain has TRBV7-9 and TRBJ2-3; 8 nucleotides line up with TRBD1. The CDR3 is 15 residues long. Per the germline V gene, CDR1 is SEHNR and CDR2 is FQNEAQ (reference sequence). Germline trimming cut 5 bases from V and 5 bases from J; bases unmatched to any gene: 9.

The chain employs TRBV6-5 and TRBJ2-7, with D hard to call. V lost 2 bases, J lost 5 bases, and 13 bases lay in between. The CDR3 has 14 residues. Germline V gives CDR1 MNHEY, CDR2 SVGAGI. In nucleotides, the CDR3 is TGTGCCAGCAGTTACCGGCTCCCGGCGGACGAGCAGTACTTC. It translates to CASSYRLPADEQYF.

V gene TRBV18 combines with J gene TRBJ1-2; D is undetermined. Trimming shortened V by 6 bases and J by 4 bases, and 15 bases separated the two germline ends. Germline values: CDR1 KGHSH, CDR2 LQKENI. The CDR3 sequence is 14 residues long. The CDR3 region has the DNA TGTGCCAGCTCCCCTACAAGGGAGTTCTATGGCTACACCTTC. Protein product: CASSPTREFYGYTF.

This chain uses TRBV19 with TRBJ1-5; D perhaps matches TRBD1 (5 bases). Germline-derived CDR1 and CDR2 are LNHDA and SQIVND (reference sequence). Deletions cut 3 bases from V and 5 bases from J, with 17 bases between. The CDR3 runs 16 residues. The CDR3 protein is CASSIPKMGPYQPQHF. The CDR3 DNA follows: TGTGCCAGTAGTATCCCAAAAATGGGGCCGTATCAGCCCCAGCATTTT.

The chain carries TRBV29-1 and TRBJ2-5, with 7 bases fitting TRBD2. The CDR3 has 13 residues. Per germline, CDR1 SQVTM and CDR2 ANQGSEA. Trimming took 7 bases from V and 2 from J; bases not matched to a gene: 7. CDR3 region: CSALYGGQETQYF. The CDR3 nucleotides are TGCAGCGCCCTATACGGGGGGCAAGAGACCCAGTACTTC.

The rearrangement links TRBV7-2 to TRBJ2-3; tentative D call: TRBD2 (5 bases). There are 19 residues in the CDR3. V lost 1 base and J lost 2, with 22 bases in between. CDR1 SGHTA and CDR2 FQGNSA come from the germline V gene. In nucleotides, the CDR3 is TGTGCCAGCAGCTTAGAAGCCCCTAATCGGGATATCTTCACAGATACGCAGTATTTT. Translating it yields CASSLEAPNRDIFTDTQYF.

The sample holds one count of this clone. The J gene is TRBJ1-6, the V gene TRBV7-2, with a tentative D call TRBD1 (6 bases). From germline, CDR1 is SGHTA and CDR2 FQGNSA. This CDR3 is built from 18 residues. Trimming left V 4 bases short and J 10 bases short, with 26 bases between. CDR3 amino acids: CASSSTTRARGWGSPLHF. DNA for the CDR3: TGTGCCAGCAGCTCCACGACCCGGGCCAGGGGATGGGGATCACCCCTCCACTTT.

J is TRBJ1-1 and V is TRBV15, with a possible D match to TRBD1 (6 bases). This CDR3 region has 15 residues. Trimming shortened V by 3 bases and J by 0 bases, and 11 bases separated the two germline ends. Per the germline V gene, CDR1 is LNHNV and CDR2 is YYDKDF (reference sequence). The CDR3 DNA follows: TGTGCCACCAGCAGGGTCAGGGGAATGAACACTGAAGCTTTCTTT. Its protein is CATSRVRGMNTEAFF. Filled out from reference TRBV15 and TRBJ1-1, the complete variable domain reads DAMVIQNPRYQVTQFGKPVTLSCSQTLNHNVMYWYQQKSSQAPKLLFHYYDKDFNNEADTPDNFQSRRPNTSFCFLDIRSPGLGDTAMYLCATSRVRGMNTEAFFGQGTRLTVV.

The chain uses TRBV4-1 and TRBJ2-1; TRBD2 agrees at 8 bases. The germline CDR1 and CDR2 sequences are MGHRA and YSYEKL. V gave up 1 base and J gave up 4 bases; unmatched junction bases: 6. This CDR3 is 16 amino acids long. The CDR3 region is CASSQVLAEGYNEQFF. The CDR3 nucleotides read TGCGCCAGCAGCCAAGTACTAGCGGAGGGATACAATGAGCAGTTCTTC.

CDR3 protein: CASSQVRVAGTCSEQYF. DNA for the CDR3: TGTGCCAGCAGCCAAGTTAGGGTAGCGGGAACCTGTTCCGAGCAGTACTTC. The chain links TRBV3-1 (or the pseudogene TRBV3-2) to TRBJ2-7, with 8 positions matching TRBD2. V lost 1 base and J lost 6; bases outside the gene matches: 14. The germline gives CDR1 LGHDT, CDR2 YNNKEL (reference sequence). The CDR3 runs 17 residues.

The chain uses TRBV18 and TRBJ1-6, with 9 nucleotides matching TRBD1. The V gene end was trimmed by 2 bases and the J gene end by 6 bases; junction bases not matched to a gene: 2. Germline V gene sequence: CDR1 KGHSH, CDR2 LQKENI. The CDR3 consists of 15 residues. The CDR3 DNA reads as TGTGCCAGCTCACCAAAGACAGGGGGTAATTCACCCCTCCACTTT. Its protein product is CASSPKTGGNSPLHF.

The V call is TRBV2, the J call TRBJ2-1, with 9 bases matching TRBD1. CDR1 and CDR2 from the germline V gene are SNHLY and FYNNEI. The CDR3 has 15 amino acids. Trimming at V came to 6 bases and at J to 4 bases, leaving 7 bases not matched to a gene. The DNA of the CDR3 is TGTGCCAGCAGCCCTAGGACAGGGGAATACAATGAGCAGTTCTTC. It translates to CASSPRTGEYNEQFF.

The CDR3 is CASRVNRRATNEKLFF. Written as DNA, the CDR3 is TGTGCCAGCAGGGTGAACCGGAGGGCAACTAATGAAAAACTGTTTTTT. The rearrangement joins TRBV19 to TRBJ1-4; D perhaps matches TRBD1 (5 bases). The germline V and J ends were trimmed by 9 bases and 0 bases, with 17 bases remaining between them. This CDR3 contains 16 residues. The germline gives CDR1 LNHDA, CDR2 SQIVND (reference sequence).

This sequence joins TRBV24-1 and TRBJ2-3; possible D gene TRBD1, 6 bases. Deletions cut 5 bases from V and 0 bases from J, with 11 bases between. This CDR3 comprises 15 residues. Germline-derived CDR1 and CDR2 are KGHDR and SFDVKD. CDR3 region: CATSGGTYSTDTQYF. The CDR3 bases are TGTGCCACCAGTGGGGGGACATATAGCACAGATACGCAGTATTTT.

As DNA, the CDR3 is TGCGCCAGCAGCCAAGTGGCTAGCGGGAGGGCCGAGTACGAGCAGTACTTC. It translates to CASSQVASGRAEYEQYF. The J gene is TRBJ2-7, the V gene TRBV4-3; TRBD2 agrees at 12 bases. CDR1 is LGHNA and CDR2 is YSLEER in the germline V gene. Trimming removed 1 base from V and 4 bases from J; junction bases left unmatched: 8. The length of the CDR3 is 17 residues.

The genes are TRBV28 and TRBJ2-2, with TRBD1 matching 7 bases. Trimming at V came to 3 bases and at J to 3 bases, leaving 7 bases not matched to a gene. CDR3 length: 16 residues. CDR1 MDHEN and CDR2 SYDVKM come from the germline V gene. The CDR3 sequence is CASSLVGQIYTGELFF. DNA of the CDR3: TGTGCCAGCAGTTTGGTGGGACAGATTTACACCGGGGAGCTGTTTTTT.

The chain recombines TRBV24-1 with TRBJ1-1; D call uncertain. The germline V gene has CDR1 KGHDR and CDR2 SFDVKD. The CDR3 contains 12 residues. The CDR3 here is CGLFAGNTEAFF. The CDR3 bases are TGTGGGCTATTTGCGGGGAACACTGAAGCTTTCTTT.